The 9 T cell receptor beta chains listed next were all sequenced from one sample in a study of blood T cells in healthy people across ages. Primers used in a second PCR of about 6 to 11 cycles were a sample-barcoded 5' primer and a J-beta primer mix. TCRdb analysed the 5' RACE reads with MiXCR anew, one entry per CDR3 protein. Here the sample spans around 650,000 distinct CDR3 sequences, 40% to 50% being singletons. Sequenced sample: blood. All receptors come from a man older than 75 in good health.

This chain links TRBV19 with TRBJ2-3; 9 bases are a match to TRBD1. CDR3 length: 15 residues. Germline trimming cut 7 bases from V and 0 bases from J; bases unmatched to any gene: 5. Germline assignment: CDR1 LNHDA and CDR2 SQIVND (reference sequence). The CDR3 nucleotides are TGTGCCAGTAACCTACAGGGGGCCAGCACAGATACGCAGTATTTT. It codes for CASNLQGASTDTQYF.

This clonotype was seen a handful of times. The chain uses TRBV6-5 and TRBJ2-7, with D unclear. CDR1 is MNHEY and CDR2 is SVGAGI in the germline V gene. Trimming stripped 6 bases from V and 0 bases from J, with 12 bases between. This CDR3 contains 14 residues. The CDR3 nucleotides read TGTGCCAGCAGGGCAATCGGGCGCTCCTACGAGCAGTACTTC. Protein product: CASRAIGRSYEQYF.

This clonotype occurred a few times. J is TRBJ2-1 and V is TRBV6-2 or TRBV6-3; 12 nucleotides agree with TRBD2. Germline CDR1 reads MNHEY; CDR2 reads SVGEGT. V lost 5 bases to trimming and J lost 10 bases; unmatched junction nucleotides: 12. The length of the CDR3 is 16 residues. The CDR3 here is CASSPWTSGTHREQFF. CDR3 DNA: TGTGCCAGCAGTCCCTGGACTAGCGGGACCCACAGGGAGCAGTTCTTC.

This chain connects TRBV6-1 to TRBJ1-1; no reliable D call. V shed 9 bases and J shed 0 bases, with 17 bases lying between them. There are 15 residues in the CDR3. Germline CDR1 and CDR2: MNHNS and SASEGT. The CDR3 bases are TGTGCCAGTCATTCGCGGGGTGTCATGAACACTGAAGCTTTCTTT. This codes for CASHSRGVMNTEAFF.

The chain links TRBV7-9 to TRBJ1-6; TRBD1 is a possible D gene (5 bases). CDR1 SEHNR and CDR2 FQNEAQ come from the germline V gene (reference sequence). The CDR3 runs to 15 residues. Between the trimmed V and J ends, which lost 1 base and 9 bases, there was a span of 13 bases. The CDR3 loop is CASSLGRGRVSPLHF. CDR3 DNA sequence: TGTGCCAGCAGCTTAGGCCGGGGGAGAGTTTCACCCCTCCACTTT.

CDR3 protein: CSGEGFKSGELFF. The CDR3 DNA is TGCAGCGGAGAGGGGTTTAAGTCCGGGGAGCTGTTTTTT. The J gene is TRBJ2-2, the V gene TRBV29-1; TRBD1 or TRBD2 may be the D gene (5 bases each). Trimming cost V 7 bases and J 6 bases, with 15 bases left between them. Looked up from germline, CDR1 is SQVTM and CDR2 is ANQGSEA. The CDR3 covers 13 residues.

This clonotype was detected only a few times. The chain carries TRBV7-2 and TRBJ2-7; D is possibly TRBD1 or TRBD2 (5 bases each). The CDR3 is 14 amino acids. The V end lost 2 bases, the J end lost 2 bases, and 10 bases lay between the germline ends. Germline lookup yields CDR1 SGHTA and CDR2 FQGNSA. The CDR3 loop is CASSLTGTPYEQYF. In nucleotides, the CDR3 is TGTGCCAGCAGCTTAACCGGGACCCCCTACGAGCAGTACTTC.

Of note for this clonotype: A much larger clone differs from this one at a single base, so this may be a read error. CDR3: CSVGTDPYVQYF. DNA of the CDR3: TGCAGCGTTGGGACAGACCCCTACGTGCAGTACTTC. The V gene is TRBV29-1, the J gene TRBJ2-7; tentative D call: TRBD1 (6 bases). This CDR3 is 12 amino acids long. The germline V gene has CDR1 SQVTM and CDR2 ANQGSEA.

In its sample, this clonotype was seen a few times. The CDR3 DNA is TGTGCCAGCAAGGTCGGGGGAGTTGAGACCCAGTACTTC. Amino acids: CASKVGGVETQYF. V gene TRBV28 combines with J gene TRBJ2-5, with D perhaps matching TRBD2 (6 bases). The CDR3 loop spans 13 amino acids. Per the germline V gene, CDR1 is MDHEN and CDR2 is SYDVKM. Trimming pared 7 bases from V and 5 bases from J, leaving 14 bases between.